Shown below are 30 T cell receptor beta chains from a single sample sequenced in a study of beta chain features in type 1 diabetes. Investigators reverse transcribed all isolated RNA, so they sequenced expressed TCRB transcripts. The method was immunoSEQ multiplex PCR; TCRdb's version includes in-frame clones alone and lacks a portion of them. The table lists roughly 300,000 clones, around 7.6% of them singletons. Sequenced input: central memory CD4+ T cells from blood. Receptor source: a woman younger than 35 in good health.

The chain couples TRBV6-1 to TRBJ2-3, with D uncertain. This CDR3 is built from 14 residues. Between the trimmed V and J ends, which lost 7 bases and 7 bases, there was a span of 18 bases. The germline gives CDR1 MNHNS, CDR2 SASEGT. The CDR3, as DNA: TGTGCCAGCATCCAGACCCTACTCACGAATACGCAGTATTTT. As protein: CASIQTLLTNTQYF.

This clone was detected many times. In DNA, the CDR3 is TGTGCCAGCAGTCCACAGGGGGTCGATGAAAAACTGTTTTTT. Its protein product is CASSPQGVDEKLFF. The rearrangement links TRBV28 to TRBJ1-4; 8 bases map to TRBD1. The germline CDR1 and CDR2 sequences are MDHEN and SYDVKM. Losses at the gene ends were 5 bases for V and 6 bases for J; bases not matched to a gene: 5. The CDR3 spans 14 residues.

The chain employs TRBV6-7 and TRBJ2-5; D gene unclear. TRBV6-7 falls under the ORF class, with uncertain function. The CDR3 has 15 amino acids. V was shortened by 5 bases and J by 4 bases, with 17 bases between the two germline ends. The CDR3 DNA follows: TGTGCCAGCAGTATAGACTCACTCACAATAGAGACCCAGTACTTC. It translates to CASSIDSLTIETQYF.

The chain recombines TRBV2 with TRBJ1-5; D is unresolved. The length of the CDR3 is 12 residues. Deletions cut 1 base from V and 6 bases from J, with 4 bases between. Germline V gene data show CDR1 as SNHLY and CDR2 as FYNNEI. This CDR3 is CASSEVSQPQHF. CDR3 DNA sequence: TGTGCCAGCAGTGAAGTCAGTCAGCCCCAGCATTTT.

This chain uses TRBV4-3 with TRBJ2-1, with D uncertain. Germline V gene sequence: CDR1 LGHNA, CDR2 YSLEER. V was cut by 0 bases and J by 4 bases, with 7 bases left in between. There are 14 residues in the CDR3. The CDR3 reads CASSQETRYNEQFF. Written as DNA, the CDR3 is TGCGCCAGCAGCCAAGAAACTCGATACAATGAGCAGTTCTTC.

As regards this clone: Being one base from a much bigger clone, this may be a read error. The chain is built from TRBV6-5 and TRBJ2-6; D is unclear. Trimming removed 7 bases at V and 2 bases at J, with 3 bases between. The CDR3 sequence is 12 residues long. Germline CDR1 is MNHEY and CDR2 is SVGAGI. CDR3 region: CASNAGANVLTF. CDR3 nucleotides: TGTGCCAGCAATGCTGGGGCCAACGTCCTGACTTTC.

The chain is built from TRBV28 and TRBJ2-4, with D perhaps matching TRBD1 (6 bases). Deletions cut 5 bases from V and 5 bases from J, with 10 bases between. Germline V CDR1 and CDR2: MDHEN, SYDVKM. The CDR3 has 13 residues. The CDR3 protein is CASSGGHQNIQYF. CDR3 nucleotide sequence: TGTGCCAGCAGTGGGGGACATCAAAACATTCAGTACTTC.

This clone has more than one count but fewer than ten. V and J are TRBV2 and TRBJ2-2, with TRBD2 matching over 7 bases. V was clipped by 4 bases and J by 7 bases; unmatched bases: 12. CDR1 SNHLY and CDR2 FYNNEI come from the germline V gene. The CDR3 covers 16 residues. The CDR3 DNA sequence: TGTGCCAGCAGTGCTGGTGGCGGGAGTAAGGGCGGGGAGCTGTTTTTT. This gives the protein CASSAGGGSKGGELFF. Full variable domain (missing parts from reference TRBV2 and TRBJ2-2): EPEVTQTPSHQVTQMGQEVILRCVPISNHLYFYWYRQILGQKVEFLVSFYNNEISEKSEIFDDQFSVERPDGSNFTLKIRSTKLEDSAMYFCASSAGGGSKGGELFFGEGSRLTVL.

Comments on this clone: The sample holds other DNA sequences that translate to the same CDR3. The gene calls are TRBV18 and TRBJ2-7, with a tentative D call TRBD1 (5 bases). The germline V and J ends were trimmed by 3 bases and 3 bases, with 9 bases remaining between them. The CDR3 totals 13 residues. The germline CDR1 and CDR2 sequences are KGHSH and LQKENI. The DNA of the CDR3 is TGTGCCAGCTCACCGTCCCAGGGCTACGAGCAGTACTTC. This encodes CASSPSQGYEQYF.

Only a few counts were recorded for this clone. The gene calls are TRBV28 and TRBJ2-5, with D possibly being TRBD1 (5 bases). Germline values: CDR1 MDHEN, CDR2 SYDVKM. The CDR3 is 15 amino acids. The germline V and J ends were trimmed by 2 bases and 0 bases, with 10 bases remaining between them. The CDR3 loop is CASSLLDSHQETQYF. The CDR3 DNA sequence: TGTGCCAGCAGTTTACTCGACAGCCACCAAGAGACCCAGTACTTC.

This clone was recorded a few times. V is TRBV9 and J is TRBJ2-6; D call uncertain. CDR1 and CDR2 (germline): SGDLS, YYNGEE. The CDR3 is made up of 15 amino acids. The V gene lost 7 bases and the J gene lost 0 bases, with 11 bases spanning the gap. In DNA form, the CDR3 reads TGTGCCAGCTCCACCATAGGCTCTGGGGCCAACGTCCTGACTTTC. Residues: CASSTIGSGANVLTF.

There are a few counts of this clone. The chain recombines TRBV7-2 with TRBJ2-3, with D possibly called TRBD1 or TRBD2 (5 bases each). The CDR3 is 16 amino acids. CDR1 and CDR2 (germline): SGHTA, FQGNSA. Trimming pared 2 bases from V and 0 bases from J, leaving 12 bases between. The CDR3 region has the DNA TGTGCCAGCAGCTTAACGGGGACCATGAGCACAGATACGCAGTATTTT. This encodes CASSLTGTMSTDTQYF.

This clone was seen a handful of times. The CDR3 DNA reads TGTGCCAGCAGCCCTCGCGGGCCGCTGATTGAAGCTTTCTTT. This gives the protein CASSPRGPLIEAFF. The chain uses TRBV27 and TRBJ1-1; D gene unclear. Germline assignment: CDR1 MNHEY and CDR2 SMNVEV (reference sequence). Deletions cut 6 bases from V and 7 bases from J, with 18 bases between. This CDR3 contains 14 residues.

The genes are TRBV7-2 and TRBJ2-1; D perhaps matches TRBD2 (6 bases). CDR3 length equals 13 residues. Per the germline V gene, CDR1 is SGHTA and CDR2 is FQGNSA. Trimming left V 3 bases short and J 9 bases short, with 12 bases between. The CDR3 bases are TGTGCCAGCAGCTTCATCGGCGGGGTTGAGCAGTTCTTC. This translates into CASSFIGGVEQFF.

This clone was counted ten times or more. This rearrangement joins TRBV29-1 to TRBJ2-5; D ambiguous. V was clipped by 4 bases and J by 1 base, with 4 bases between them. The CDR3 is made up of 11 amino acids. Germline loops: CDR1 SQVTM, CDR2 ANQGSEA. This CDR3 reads CSVGLQETQYF. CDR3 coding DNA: TGCAGCGTTGGCCTCCAAGAGACCCAGTACTTC.

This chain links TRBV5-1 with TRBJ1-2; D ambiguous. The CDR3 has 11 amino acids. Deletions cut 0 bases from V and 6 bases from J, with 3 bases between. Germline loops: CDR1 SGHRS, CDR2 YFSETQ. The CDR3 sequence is CASSLDHGYTF. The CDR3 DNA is TGCGCCAGCAGCTTGGACCATGGCTACACCTTC.

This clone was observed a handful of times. The CDR3 nucleotides read TGTGCCATCAGTGAGTCTGCTCAGTTGAACGGGGCTGGAGAGCAGTACTTC. Its protein product is CAISESAQLNGAGEQYF. The genes are TRBV10-3 and TRBJ2-7, with D possibly being TRBD1 or TRBD2 (5 bases each). CDR1 and CDR2 from the germline V gene are ENHRY and SYGVKD. The germline V and J ends were trimmed by 0 bases and 7 bases, with 22 bases remaining between them. There are 17 residues in the CDR3.

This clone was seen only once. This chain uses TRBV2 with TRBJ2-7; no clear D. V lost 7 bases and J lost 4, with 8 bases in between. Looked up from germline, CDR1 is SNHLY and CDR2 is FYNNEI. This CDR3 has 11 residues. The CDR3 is CASTQEYEQYF. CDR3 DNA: TGTGCCAGCACACAAGAATACGAGCAGTACTTC.

The CDR3 region has the DNA TGTGCCAGCGGCCTCGGGACTAGCGGGAGGTCTGGGGAGCTGTTTTTT. Encoded protein: CASGLGTSGRSGELFF. The chain has TRBV2 and TRBJ2-2; the match to TRBD2 covers 15 bases. V lost 8 bases to trimming and J lost 8 bases; unmatched junction nucleotides: 9. CDR3 length: 16 amino acids. Germline CDR1 SNHLY, CDR2 FYNNEI.

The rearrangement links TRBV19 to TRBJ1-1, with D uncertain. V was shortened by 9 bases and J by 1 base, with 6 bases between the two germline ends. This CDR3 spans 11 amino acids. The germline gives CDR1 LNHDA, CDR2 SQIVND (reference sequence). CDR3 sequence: CASARNTEAFF. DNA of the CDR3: TGTGCCAGCGCAAGGAACACTGAAGCTTTCTTT. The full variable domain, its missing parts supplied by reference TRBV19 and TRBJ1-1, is DGGITQSPKYLFRKEGQNVTLSCEQNLNHDAMYWYRQDPGQGLRLIYYSQIVNDFQKGDIAEGYSVSREKKESFPLTVTSAQKNPTAFYLCASARNTEAFFGQGTRLTVV.

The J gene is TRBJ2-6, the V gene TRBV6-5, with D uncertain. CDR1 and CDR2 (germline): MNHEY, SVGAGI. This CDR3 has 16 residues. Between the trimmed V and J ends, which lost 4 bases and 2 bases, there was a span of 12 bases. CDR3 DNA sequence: TGTGCCAGCAGTTCCCTGAAGAGTACTGGGGCCAACGTCCTGACTTTC. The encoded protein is CASSSLKSTGANVLTF.

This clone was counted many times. The CDR3 loop reads CASSFRAPSRDTIYF. The CDR3 DNA is TGTGCCAGCAGCTTCCGAGCCCCTTCTAGGGACACCATATATTTT. The chain carries TRBV7-2 and TRBJ1-3; D is unresolved. The length of the CDR3 is 15 residues. The ends were cut back, 3 bases at V and 8 bases at J, with 17 bases in the middle. Germline lookup yields CDR1 SGHTA and CDR2 FQGNSA. The full variable domain, its missing parts supplied by reference TRBV7-2 and TRBJ1-3, is GAGVSQSPSNKVTEKGKDVELRCDPISGHTALYWYRQSLGQGLEFLIYFQGNSAPDKSGLPSDRFSAERTGGSVSTLTIQRTQQEDSAVYLCASSFRAPSRDTIYFGEGSWLTVV.

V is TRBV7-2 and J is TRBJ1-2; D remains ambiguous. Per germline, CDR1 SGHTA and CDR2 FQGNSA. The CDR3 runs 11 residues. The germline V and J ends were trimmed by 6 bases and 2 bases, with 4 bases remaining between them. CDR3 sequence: CASSSNYGYTF. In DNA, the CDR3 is TGTGCCAGCAGTTCAAACTATGGCTACACCTTC.

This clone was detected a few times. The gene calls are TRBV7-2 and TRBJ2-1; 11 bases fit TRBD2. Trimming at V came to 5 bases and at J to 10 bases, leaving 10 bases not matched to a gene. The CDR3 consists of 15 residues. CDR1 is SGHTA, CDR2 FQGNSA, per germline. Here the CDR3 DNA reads TGTGCCAGCAGCCCGGGACTAGCGGCGTTCGGGGAGCAGTTCTTC. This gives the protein CASSPGLAAFGEQFF.

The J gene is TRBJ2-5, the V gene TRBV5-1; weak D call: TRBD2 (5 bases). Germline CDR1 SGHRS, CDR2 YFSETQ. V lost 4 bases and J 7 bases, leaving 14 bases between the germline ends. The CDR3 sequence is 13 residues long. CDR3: CASSRTGAGTQYF. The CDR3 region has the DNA TGCGCCAGCAGCAGAACGGGCGCGGGGACCCAGTACTTC.

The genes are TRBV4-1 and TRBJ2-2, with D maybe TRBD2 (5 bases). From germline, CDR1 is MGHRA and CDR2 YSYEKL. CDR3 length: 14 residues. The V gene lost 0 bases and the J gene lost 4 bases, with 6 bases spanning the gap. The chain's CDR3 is CASSQDRGTGELFF. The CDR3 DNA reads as TGCGCCAGCAGCCAAGATCGGGGCACCGGGGAGCTGTTTTTT.

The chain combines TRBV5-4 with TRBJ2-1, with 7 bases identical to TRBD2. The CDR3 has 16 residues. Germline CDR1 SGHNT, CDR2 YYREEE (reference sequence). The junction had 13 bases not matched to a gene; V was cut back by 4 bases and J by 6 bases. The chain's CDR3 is CASSREGYTHRNEQFF. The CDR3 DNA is TGTGCCAGCAGCAGGGAGGGCTACACACATCGCAATGAGCAGTTCTTC.

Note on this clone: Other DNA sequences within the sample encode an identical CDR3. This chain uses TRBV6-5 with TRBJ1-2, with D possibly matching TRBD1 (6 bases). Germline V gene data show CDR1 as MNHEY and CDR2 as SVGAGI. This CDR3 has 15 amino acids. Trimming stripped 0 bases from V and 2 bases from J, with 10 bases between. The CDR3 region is CASSYSGQGNYGYTF. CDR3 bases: TGTGCCAGCAGTTACTCCGGTCAGGGGAACTATGGCTACACCTTC.

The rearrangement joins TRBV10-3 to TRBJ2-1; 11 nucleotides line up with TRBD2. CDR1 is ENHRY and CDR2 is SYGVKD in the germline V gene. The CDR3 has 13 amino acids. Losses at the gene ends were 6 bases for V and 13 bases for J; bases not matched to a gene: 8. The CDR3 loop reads CAIRGETSGNQFF. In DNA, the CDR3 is TGTGCCATCAGGGGAGAGACTAGCGGGAATCAGTTCTTC.

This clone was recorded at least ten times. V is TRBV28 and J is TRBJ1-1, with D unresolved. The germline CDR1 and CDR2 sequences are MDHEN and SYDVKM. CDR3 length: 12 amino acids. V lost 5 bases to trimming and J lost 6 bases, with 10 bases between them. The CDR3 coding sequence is TGTGCCAGCAGTCTGGGGATGCCTGAAGCTTTCTTT. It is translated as CASSLGMPEAFF.